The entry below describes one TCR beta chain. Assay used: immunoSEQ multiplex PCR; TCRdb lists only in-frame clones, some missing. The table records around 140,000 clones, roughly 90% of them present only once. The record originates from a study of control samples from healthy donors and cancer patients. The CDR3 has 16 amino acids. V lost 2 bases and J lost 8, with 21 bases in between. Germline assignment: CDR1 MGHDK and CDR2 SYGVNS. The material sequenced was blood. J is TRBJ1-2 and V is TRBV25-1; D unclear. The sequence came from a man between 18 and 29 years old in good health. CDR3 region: CASSEMNSGQADGYTF. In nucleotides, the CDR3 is TGTGCCAGCAGTGAAATGAACTCCGGGCAGGCTGACGGCTACACCTTC.